Detailed here is one TCR beta chain. The data are from a study of blood T cell repertoires in COVID-19. Study at large: From the United States, Italy and Spain came samples of acute and convalescent COVID-19. The cDNA or gDNA used as material had been derived from T cells, B-cell-depleted T cells, or PBMCs.

Authors' analysis steps: How many nucleated cells were present was estimated from reference gene primer amplification. Measured with immunoSEQ multiplex PCR; TCRdb has only the in-frame clones, and not every one. For V, J and clone size, that table is used; D and trimming come from the DNA. The table shows 120,000 or so clones, with around nine tenths occurring only once. After removal of 0 bases from V and 7 bases from J, the junction contained 4 bases not matched to a gene. CDR1 and CDR2 (germline): SGDLS, YYNGEE. This CDR3 comprises 14 residues. This receptor was identified in a woman between 45 and 60 years old with acute or convalescent COVID-19. Sample: peripheral blood. The J gene is TRBJ2-1, the V gene TRBV9; 7 nucleotides match TRBD2. This CDR3 reads CASSVAGRKNEQFF. CDR3 in DNA: TGTGCCAGCAGCGTAGCCGGGAGGAAGAATGAGCAGTTCTTC.